This paragraph covers one T cell receptor beta chain sequence. The source of the sample is a study of cytomegalovirus exposure and HLA in healthy donors. Using immunoSEQ multiplex PCR, the repertoire was profiled, and TCRdb retains in-frame clones only, with some absent. The sample has around 400,000 clones; 80% to 90% are singletons. The CDR3 runs 12 residues. J was trimmed by 7 bases and V by 4 bases; bases with no gene match: 2. Germline V gene lookup returns CDR1 SGHRS and CDR2 YFSETQ. V is TRBV5-1 and J is TRBJ1-2; 9 bases are shared with TRBD1. This TCR was sampled from a woman under 30 in good health and CMV-seronegative. Sequenced input: PBMCs. The CDR3 nucleotides are TGCGCCAGCAGCGCGACAGGGGGTGGCTACACCTTC. Translation gives CASSATGGGYTF.